This is a list of T cell receptor beta chains from one sample in a study of blood T cell repertoires in COVID-19. TCRdb's table, derived via immunoSEQ multiplex PCR, lists solely in-frame clones and lacks some. Of 180,000 or so clones listed, roughly 78% were seen once; the top ten hold 2.5% to 3%. Sequencing was done on a sample of peripheral blood. These receptors all come from a woman older than 75 with active or convalescent COVID-19. Both conserved end residues are part of each CDR3. Clone size is not always given. Where it is, it says once, few, many or a class for expanded clones.

clone_size	v_call	j_call	cdr3_aa
few	TRBV12-3/TRBV12-4	TRBJ2-5	CASSRSEETQYF
.	TRBV27	TRBJ2-1	CASNRAGSGFGEQFF
few	TRBV4-2	TRBJ1-5	CASSQDRGNQPQHF
once	TRBV5-1	TRBJ2-1	CASSPGLAGAPLRNEQFF
.	TRBV10-3	TRBJ2-5	CAISERLAGEETQYF
.	TRBV5-6	TRBJ2-7	CASSGKGVGYEQYF
few	TRBV28	TRBJ2-2	CASSPPPGQGPYTGELFF
.	TRBV5-6	TRBJ2-5	CASSLLGQGARETQYF
.	TRBV6-2/TRBV6-3	TRBJ1-5	CASSLRQGGNQPQHF
.	TRBV29-1	TRBJ1-2	CSVSGTGGYGYTF
.	TRBV6-2/TRBV6-3	TRBJ1-1	CASIPTEGWTEAFF
few	TRBV3-1/TRBV3-2	TRBJ1-5	CASSQGWAPSPKMHF
.	TRBV28	TRBJ1-1	CASRWRGGWDTEAFF
.	TRBV5-6	TRBJ2-3	CASSLVGASTDTQYF
.	TRBV4-1	TRBJ1-5	CASSQAGFRQGVGNQPQHF
.	TRBV7-2	TRBJ2-1	CASSAAGGLYNEQFF
.	TRBV30	TRBJ2-3	CAWSPWRGGATQYF
.	TRBV7-9	TRBJ1-1	CASSLGAGMNTEAFF
.	TRBV6-6	TRBJ1-1	CASSYRGSGTEAFF
.	TRBV7-2	TRBJ1-6	CASSLDSSINSPLHF
.	TRBV29-1	TRBJ1-1	CSTGQVNTEAFF
once	TRBV10-3	TRBJ2-1	CAITEPGLAGFAEQFF
.	TRBV5-4	TRBJ1-2	CASSLGHLGYTF
.	TRBV7-2	TRBJ2-2	CASRPPLGQRNTGELFF
.	TRBV5-4	TRBJ1-2	CASSLVQGLNYGYTF
.	TRBV5-1	TRBJ1-2	CASSLVAGGYGYTF
.	TRBV28	TRBJ1-5	CASSGQDQPQHF
.	TRBV5-1	TRBJ1-2	CASSLGTANYGYTF
.	TRBV5-1	TRBJ1-5	CASSLGPETGDNQPQHF
.	TRBV4-3	TRBJ1-2	CASSQVGTGSGGYTF
.	TRBV24-1	TRBJ2-7	CATSADTLPHEQYF
.	TRBV4-1	TRBJ2-6	CASSVRVSNVLTF
once	TRBV24-1	TRBJ1-4	CATGTGEGEKLFF
.	TRBV2	TRBJ2-3	CASSELTDTQYF
.	TRBV7-2	TRBJ2-2	CASSLGQWELFF
.	TRBV4-3	TRBJ2-7	CASSQVPGTYEQYF
.	TRBV25-1	TRBJ2-5	CASSEYNNQETQYF
.	TRBV12-3/TRBV12-4	TRBJ1-3	CASSLPGNTIYF
.	TRBV29-1	TRBJ2-5	CSVVPPGGPGVETQYF
.	TRBV7-2	TRBJ2-3	CASSPQGGGSDTQYF
few	TRBV29-1	TRBJ2-2	CSAYDRTNTGELFF
.	TRBV5-4	TRBJ2-3	CASSTGTRNSDTQYF